These T cell receptor beta chains were read from a single sample in a study of blood T cell repertoires in COVID-19. Method: immunoSEQ multiplex PCR; TCRdb's copy keeps in-frame clones and lacks some. The sample yields roughly 460,000 clones, 70% to 90% seen once. Sequenced sample: peripheral blood. All receptors come from a man aged 18 to 29 with COVID-19, enrolled during active disease. The CDR3 runs from the conserved cysteine through the conserved F or W. Fields, in order: J gene, V gene, CDR3 protein.

TRBJ1-6,TRBV27,CASSLMQGYSPLHF
TRBJ2-3,TRBV3-1/TRBV3-2,CASSHGGNGDTQYF
TRBJ2-7,TRBV24-1,CATSNSSGSWGVVNWCPLEQYF
TRBJ2-1,TRBV19,CASKVGGTGPDNEQFF
TRBJ2-1,TRBV12-5,CASGQLAGGPEQFF
TRBJ1-6,TRBV10-3,CAINAVDSPNSPLHF
TRBJ2-1,TRBV5-1,CASSLEAGQYNEQFF
TRBJ1-4,TRBV6-5,CASSTTGEVEKLFF
TRBJ2-7,TRBV14,CASSPLAGREQYF
TRBJ2-7,TRBV11-3,CASSPGNEQYF
TRBJ1-1,TRBV2,CASSKQGAPHTEAFF
TRBJ2-1,TRBV5-4,CASSSQRNEQFF
TRBJ2-5,TRBV6-5,CASSYLAAQETQYF
TRBJ2-7,TRBV9,CASSITPNYEQYF
TRBJ1-1,TRBV7-9,CASSAPAGQLNTEAFF
TRBJ2-1,TRBV27,CASSPDRGLLGYNEQFF
TRBJ1-4,TRBV11-2,CASSFSPGLNEKLFF
TRBJ1-5,TRBV27,CASSGAGNQPQHF
TRBJ2-3,TRBV18,CASSPGTSGIGIDTQYF
TRBJ1-5,TRBV29-1,CSVRELGSNQPQHF
TRBJ2-5,TRBV24-1,CATSDRTGPQETQYF
TRBJ2-1,TRBV5-4,CASSLEFGGTTFYNEQFF
TRBJ1-2,TRBV3-1/TRBV3-2,CASSHQGAGYGYTF
TRBJ2-5,TRBV19,CASSIQQQETQYF
TRBJ1-1,TRBV6-5,CASSYSGVVNTEAFF
TRBJ2-3,TRBV7-9,CASRPGPDTQYF
TRBJ1-6,TRBV9,CASSVVGGGEPLHF
TRBJ2-1,TRBV5-1,CASSFGLAGGTEDEQFF
TRBJ2-7,TRBV7-7,CASSSDPRDRVSEQYF
TRBJ2-7,TRBV23-1,CASSQSALNYEQYF
TRBJ1-5,TRBV3-1/TRBV3-2,CASSPGLNQPQHF
TRBJ2-1,TRBV7-2,CASSTMGGTYNEQFF
TRBJ1-2,TRBV7-8,CASTLTGDYGYTF
TRBJ1-6,TRBV19,CASSIQQTGAGNSPLHF